Each of the 21 T cell receptor beta chains below was sequenced from the same sample in a study of CD4+ T cells in melanoma. Some clones are missing from TCRdb's copy, which holds only in-frame ones; the method was immunoSEQ multiplex PCR. This sample has over 45,000 clones, with over 60% found just once. The sequenced sample was tumor tissue. The source of these receptors is a human donor with melanoma.

V is TRBV4-1 and J is TRBJ1-1, with D perhaps TRBD1 (5 bases). The CDR3 runs to 14 residues. Germline loops: CDR1 MGHRA, CDR2 YSYEKL. Trimming removed 4 bases from V and 4 bases from J, with 13 bases in between. The CDR3 coding sequence is TGCGCCAGCAGCCCCGCCGGGGGGGTCACTGAAGCTTTCTTT. This gives the protein CASSPAGGVTEAFF.

The chain recombines TRBV2 with TRBJ1-1, with D unclear. Trimming stripped 6 bases from V and 8 bases from J, with 13 bases between. The length of the CDR3 is 12 residues. Looked up from germline, CDR1 is SNHLY and CDR2 is FYNNEI. The CDR3 loop reads CASREGVTEAFF. The CDR3 DNA follows: TGTGCCAGCAGGGAGGGTGTCACCGAAGCTTTCTTT.

The CDR3 coding sequence is TGCAGCGTGGACAGGGCCCGCTACAATGAGCAGTTCTTC. This codes for CSVDRARYNEQFF. This chain links TRBV29-1 with TRBJ2-1; TRBD1 agrees at 8 bases. The trim removed 6 bases at V and 3 bases at J, leaving 4 bases unmatched. The CDR3 extends over 13 amino acids. From germline, CDR1 is SQVTM and CDR2 ANQGSEA.

This clone appeared a few times. The chain carries TRBV19 and TRBJ1-1, with D possibly TRBD1 on 6 matching bases. V was clipped by 2 bases and J by 1 base, with 8 bases between them. Germline-derived CDR1 and CDR2 are LNHDA and SQIVND (reference sequence). This CDR3 is built from 14 residues. DNA of the CDR3: TGTGCCAGTAGTATAATCAGGGGGAACACTGAAGCTTTCTTT. Translated: CASSIIRGNTEAFF.

This sequence joins TRBV7-2 and TRBJ1-4; D uncertain. CDR3 length equals 13 residues. CDR1 SGHTA and CDR2 FQGNSA come from the germline V gene. Trimming took 1 base from V and 7 from J, leaving 7 bases between them. CDR3 nucleotide sequence: TGTGCCAGCAGCTTAGGGCCAGGTGAAAAACTGTTTTTT. Residues: CASSLGPGEKLFF.

The gene calls are TRBV6-1 and TRBJ1-1; D gene unclear. Germline loops: CDR1 MNHNS, CDR2 SASEGT. This CDR3 spans 16 amino acids. Trimming removed 2 bases from V and 0 bases from J, with 13 bases in between. The CDR3 protein is CASSETVGLMNTEAFF. Written as DNA, the CDR3 is TGTGCCAGCAGTGAAACGGTTGGACTGATGAACACTGAAGCTTTCTTT.

This clone is large by share. The chain combines TRBV6-6 with TRBJ1-2; a weak D match, TRBD1 (6 bases). V lost 3 bases and J 8 bases, leaving 19 bases between the germline ends. This CDR3 is 15 amino acids long. The germline CDR1 and CDR2 sequences are MNHNY and SVGAGI (reference sequence). CDR3 residues: CASSYSLGGAEGYTF. The CDR3 nucleotides read TGTGCCAGCAGTTATAGTCTCGGGGGGGCTGAGGGCTACACCTTC.

Remarks on this clone: The sample contains more than one DNA sequence encoding this CDR3. The rearrangement joins TRBV6-6 to TRBJ2-7, with unresolved D. The germline V gene has CDR1 MNHNY and CDR2 SVGAGI (reference sequence). The CDR3 is 13 residues long. V gave up 0 bases and J gave up 0 bases, with 3 bases separating them. CDR3 coding DNA: TGTGCCAGCAGTTACTCGGCCTCCTACGAGCAGTACTTC. Amino acid sequence: CASSYSASYEQYF.

J is TRBJ2-3 and V is TRBV5-4; D is unclear. Germline CDR1 is SGHNT and CDR2 is YYREEE (reference sequence). CDR3 length: 12 residues. V lost 4 bases, J lost 2 bases, and 5 bases lay in between. The CDR3 nucleotides read TGTGCCAGCAGCACTACCACAGATACGCAGTATTTT. It codes for CASSTTTDTQYF. The variable domain in full, completed from reference TRBV5-4 and TRBJ2-3, reads ETGVTQSPTHLIKTRGQQVTLRCSSQSGHNTVSWYQQALGQGPQFIFQYYREEENGRGNFPPRFSGLQFPNYSSELNVNALELDDSALYLCASSTTTDTQYFGPGTRLTVL.

The gene calls are TRBV27 and TRBJ1-1, with D uncertain. V lost 2 bases and J 1 base, leaving 8 bases between the germline ends. The CDR3 extends over 14 amino acids. Germline CDR1 reads MNHEY; CDR2 reads SMNVEV (reference sequence). The CDR3, as DNA: TGTGCCAGCAGTTTAATGTCCGGGAACACTGAAGCTTTCTTT. Its protein is CASSLMSGNTEAFF.

In this sample, this clone turned up a few times. The chain couples TRBV6-6 to TRBJ1-2, with D maybe TRBD1 (5 bases). The CDR3 totals 14 residues. Germline CDR1 and CDR2: MNHNY and SVGAGI (reference sequence). Trimming pared 6 bases from V and 5 bases from J, leaving 16 bases between. In nucleotides, the CDR3 is TGTGCCAGCAGCCGCGGGGGGGAATCTTATGGCTACACCTTC. Encoded protein: CASSRGGESYGYTF.

The CDR3: CASSQDGGRRQPQHF. The CDR3 coding sequence is TGTGCCAGCAGCCAAGATGGGGGGCGAAGGCAGCCCCAGCATTTT. This sequence joins TRBV7-9 and TRBJ1-5; D might be TRBD1 (6 bases). The germline V gene has CDR1 SEHNR and CDR2 FQNEAQ (reference sequence). V was shortened by 5 bases and J by 7 bases, with 18 bases between the two germline ends. The CDR3 totals 15 residues.

This clone was recorded many times. The CDR3 protein is CASSLVSGGSTDTQYF. In DNA, the CDR3 is TGTGCCAGCAGCTTAGTTTCGGGGGGGAGCACAGATACGCAGTATTTT. The rearrangement links TRBV11-1 to TRBJ2-3; 8 positions match TRBD2. The CDR3 has 16 residues. V lost 1 base and J lost 0; bases outside the gene matches: 3. Germline CDR1 SGHAT, CDR2 FQDESV (reference sequence).

This clone occurred once. This chain joins TRBV7-9 and TRBJ2-2; the match to TRBD1 covers 10 bases. Germline values: CDR1 SEHNR, CDR2 FQNEAQ (reference sequence). There are 14 residues in the CDR3. V lost 6 bases, J lost 5 bases, and 3 bases stayed unmatched. As DNA, the CDR3 is TGTGCCAGCAGGGCGGGACAGGGGACCGGGGAGCTGTTTTTT. Translated: CASRAGQGTGELFF.

This clone was recorded only once. The V and J genes are TRBV7-8 and TRBJ2-3, with 13 bases matching TRBD2. In germline, CDR1 is SGHVS, CDR2 FQNEAQ. Trimming took 5 bases from V and 11 from J; bases not matched to a gene: 10. There are 15 residues in the CDR3. The CDR3 bases are TGTGCCAGCAGCATGGGACTAGCGGGGCCCAGGGGGCAGTATTTT. This codes for CASSMGLAGPRGQYF.

This sequence joins TRBV29-1 and TRBJ1-4, with D perhaps matching TRBD1 (6 bases). The CDR3 spans 13 residues. With 5 bases removed from V and 7 bases from J, the gap between germline ends came to 14 bases. From germline, CDR1 is SQVTM and CDR2 ANQGSEA. The CDR3 here is CSVTGLLSEKLFF. CDR3 DNA: TGCAGCGTTACAGGGCTACTGAGTGAAAAACTGTTTTTT.

The gene calls are TRBV2 and TRBJ1-2, with no clear D. Trimming stripped 1 base from V and 4 bases from J, with 7 bases between. The CDR3 is 13 residues long. The germline V gene has CDR1 SNHLY and CDR2 FYNNEI. The CDR3 loop reads CASSEDLFYGYTF. The CDR3 DNA reads as TGTGCCAGCAGTGAAGACCTTTTCTATGGCTACACCTTC.

The CDR3 DNA reads as TGTGCCAGCAGGGATAAAGGGACCCACGAGCAGTACTTC. It is translated as CASRDKGTHEQYF. This chain joins TRBV6-1 and TRBJ2-7; D might be TRBD1 or TRBD2, each matching 5 bases. The length of the CDR3 is 13 residues. The germline V gene encodes CDR1 MNHNS and CDR2 SASEGT. The germline V and J ends were trimmed by 6 bases and 5 bases, with 14 bases remaining between them.

The chain couples TRBV5-1 to TRBJ2-7; 7 bases map to TRBD1. Germline CDR1 and CDR2: SGHRS and YFSETQ. With V trimmed by 3 bases and J by 2 bases, 5 bases remained unmatched. The CDR3 spans 14 residues. In DNA, the CDR3 is TGCGCCAGCAGCTCCGGGACAGTTCCCTACGAGCAGTACTTC. It codes for CASSSGTVPYEQYF.

The chain has TRBV9 and TRBJ2-2; 8 bases match TRBD2. The germline V gene encodes CDR1 SGDLS and CDR2 YYNGEE. After removal of 5 bases from V and 6 bases from J, the junction contained 9 bases not matched to a gene. This CDR3 is built from 15 residues. The CDR3, as DNA: TGTGCCAGCAGTCCGGGGGGGCGAGGCGCCGGGGAGCTGTTTTTT. Translation: CASSPGGRGAGELFF.

The chain uses TRBV7-2 and TRBJ2-7; D not certain. The germline gives CDR1 SGHTA, CDR2 FQGNSA. V dropped 3 bases and J dropped 5 bases, with 11 bases sitting between them. The CDR3 extends over 13 amino acids. The CDR3 DNA is TGTGCCAGCAGCTTCGGCTTAAGGGACGAGCAGTACTTC. It encodes CASSFGLRDEQYF. The whole variable domain, remainder taken from reference TRBV7-2 and TRBJ2-7, is GAGVSQSPSNKVTEKGKDVELRCDPISGHTALYWYRQSLGQGLEFLIYFQGNSAPDKSGLPSDRFSAERTGGSVSTLTIQRTQQEDSAVYLCASSFGLRDEQYFGPGTRLTVT.